These 7 T cell receptor beta chains were sequenced from one sample in a study of blood T cell repertoires in COVID-19. TCRdb keeps only in-frame clones here, not all; method: immunoSEQ multiplex PCR. The sample shows 450,000 to 500,000 clones, around 87% of them seen only once. The specimen sequenced was PBMCs or T cells enriched from blood (not recorded which). The receptors here all came from a woman between 18 and 29 years old who had recovered from COVID-19.

This clone was seen a few times. The chain combines TRBV5-1 with TRBJ1-2, with D tentatively TRBD1 (6 bases). CDR1 SGHRS and CDR2 YFSETQ come from the germline V gene. The CDR3 sequence is 14 residues long. V was trimmed by 5 bases and J by 1 base, leaving 12 bases between them. CDR3 amino acids: CASRRVQGNYGYTF. The DNA for the CDR3 is TGCGCCAGCAGAAGAGTACAGGGTAACTATGGCTACACCTTC.

The CDR3 region has the DNA TGCGCCAGCAGCTACATACAGGGGAACGAGCAGTACTTC. Translating it yields CASSYIQGNEQYF. The V call is TRBV10-2, the J call TRBJ2-7; TRBD1 matches at 7 bases. Germline V gives CDR1 WSHSY, CDR2 SAAADI. The V and J ends lost 6 bases and 5 bases, in that order; junction bases with no gene match: 7. The CDR3 spans 13 residues.

This chain connects TRBV24-1 to TRBJ2-1, with 7 bases lining up with TRBD2. The trim removed 10 bases at V and 9 bases at J, leaving 2 bases unmatched. Germline V gives CDR1 KGHDR, CDR2 SFDVKD. The CDR3 consists of 10 residues. CDR3 coding DNA: TGTGCCACGGCGGGGGTTGAGCAGTTCTTC. The encoded protein is CATAGVEQFF.

This clone was counted a single time. This chain links TRBV30 with TRBJ1-5; D perhaps matches TRBD1 (5 bases). Germline values: CDR1 GTSNPN, CDR2 SVGIG (reference sequence). The CDR3 runs to 14 residues. Trimming pared 3 bases from V and 4 bases from J, leaving 13 bases between. CDR3 nucleotides: TGTGCCTGGAGGGCGCAGGGTGGAAATCAGCCCCAGCATTTT. This sequence encodes CAWRAQGGNQPQHF.

The chain combines TRBV6-1 with TRBJ1-3; no reliable D call. Germline CDR1 is MNHNS and CDR2 is SASEGT. V was cut by 1 base and J by 9 bases, with 16 bases left in between. This CDR3 is 15 amino acids long. The CDR3 DNA is TGTGCCAGCAGTGAAGTACGTAATGCGGAGGGCACCATATATTTT. Its translation: CASSEVRNAEGTIYF.

This sequence joins TRBV11-3 and TRBJ2-7; the D gene is possibly TRBD1 (6 bases). Germline CDR1 is SGHNT and CDR2 is YENEEA. V was trimmed by 0 bases and J by 5 bases, leaving 8 bases between them. The CDR3 is 13 residues long. Here the CDR3 DNA reads TGTGCCAGCAGCTTAGATCACAGGGACGAGCAGTACTTC. It yields the protein CASSLDHRDEQYF.

The genes are TRBV5-4 and TRBJ1-2; 9 nucleotides match TRBD1. V gave up 6 bases and J gave up 4 bases; unmatched junction bases: 13. The CDR3 spans 16 residues. Per germline, CDR1 SGHNT and CDR2 YYREEE (reference sequence). CDR3 in DNA: TGTGCCAGCACCCTATCACCTGGACAGGGGTTCTATGGCTACACCTTC. It encodes CASTLSPGQGFYGYTF.